The 29 T cell receptor beta chains in this list originate from one sample, sequenced in a study of blood T cell repertoires in COVID-19. TCRdb's table, derived via immunoSEQ multiplex PCR, lists solely in-frame clones and lacks some. The table lists around 260,000 clones, 88% of them singletons. Sequencing input: peripheral blood. The receptors were gathered from a human donor in a cohort sampled during active COVID-19.

The chain carries TRBV6-4 and TRBJ1-1, with D maybe TRBD1 (5 bases). CDR3 length: 19 residues. Germline V gene lookup returns CDR1 MRHNA and CDR2 SNTAGT. V gave up 1 base and J gave up 2 bases, with 23 bases separating them. CDR3 amino acids: CASSDWRGLQVGTNTEAFF. For the CDR3, the DNA is TGTGCCAGCAGTGACTGGAGAGGTTTACAGGTTGGTACAAACACTGAAGCTTTCTTT.

The chain links TRBV30 to TRBJ2-7, with D possibly being TRBD2 (5 bases). Germline CDR1 is GTSNPN and CDR2 is SVGIG (reference sequence). The V end was cut by 3 bases, the J end by 6 bases, with 9 bases between. CDR3 size: 11 residues. CDR3 sequence (DNA): TGTGCCTGGAGCCCCGCGGGCGAGCAGTACTTC. It is translated as CAWSPAGEQYF.

This rearrangement joins TRBV10-3 to TRBJ2-1; D might be TRBD2 (5 bases). V was shortened by 6 bases and J by 1 base, with 10 bases between the two germline ends. Germline CDR1 reads ENHRY; CDR2 reads SYGVKD. The CDR3 contains 14 residues. The CDR3 nucleotides read TGTGCCATCAGGACGGACTTGTCCTACAATGAGCAGTTCTTC. This encodes CAIRTDLSYNEQFF.

This clone has a single count. The V and J genes are TRBV24-1 and TRBJ2-7; 8 nucleotides agree with TRBD2. This CDR3 is built from 13 residues. V shed 4 bases, J shed 6 bases, and the junction held 4 bases outside the gene matches. Germline CDR1 is KGHDR and CDR2 is SFDVKD. The CDR3 bases are TGTGCCACCAGTGACTCGGGACTAGGCGAGCAGTACTTC. This sequence encodes CATSDSGLGEQYF.

As regards this clone: Other DNA sequences in this sample translate to the same CDR3. V gene TRBV6-2 or TRBV6-3 combines with J gene TRBJ2-7; D call uncertain. V shed 2 bases and J shed 0 bases, with 5 bases lying between them. Germline CDR1 and CDR2: MNHEY and SVGEGT. This CDR3 is 13 amino acids long. The CDR3 DNA reads as TGTGCCAGCAGTTACGGCCTCTCCTACGAGCAGTACTTC. This codes for CASSYGLSYEQYF.

J is TRBJ1-5 and V is TRBV6-5; D is uncertain. This CDR3 is 16 amino acids long. Germline-derived CDR1 and CDR2 are MNHEY and SVGAGI. Trimming cost V 3 bases and J 7 bases, with 19 bases left between them. The CDR3, as DNA: TGTGCCAGCAGTTATTCGTATTCCCTCTCTAGCCAGCCCCAGCATTTT. Amino acids: CASSYSYSLSSQPQHF.

The chain has TRBV4-1 and TRBJ2-7; 11 positions agree with TRBD2. CDR3 size: 17 residues. From germline, CDR1 is MGHRA and CDR2 YSYEKL. With 0 bases clipped from V and 5 bases from J, the junction kept 9 bases outside the gene matches. In DNA form, the CDR3 reads TGCGCCAGCAGCCAAGATGGACTACTAGCGGGGGTACACGAGCAGTACTTC. Translated, it gives CASSQDGLLAGVHEQYF.

This clone was recorded once. The rearrangement uses TRBV30 and TRBJ2-7, with 8 positions matching TRBD1. CDR3 length: 13 residues. Germline V gene sequence: CDR1 GTSNPN, CDR2 SVGIG (reference sequence). Trimming took 5 bases from V and 2 from J; bases not matched to a gene: 5. DNA of the CDR3: TGTGCCTGGGGGACAGGCAGGGCCTACGAGCAGTACTTC. Amino acid sequence: CAWGTGRAYEQYF.

The gene calls are TRBV9 and TRBJ2-2; D ambiguous. The CDR3 consists of 12 residues. Trimming removed 6 bases at V and 6 bases at J, with 9 bases between. CDR1 is SGDLS, CDR2 YYNGEE, per germline. The chain's CDR3 is CASNYDPGELFF. The CDR3 nucleotides read TGTGCCAGCAACTATGACCCCGGGGAGCTGTTTTTT.

This chain uses TRBV11-3 with TRBJ1-1; D is unresolved. V was pared by 4 bases and J by 1 base, with 7 bases between. CDR1 is SGHNT and CDR2 is YENEEA in the germline V gene. CDR3 length: 13 amino acids. The CDR3 sequence: CASSSSENTEAFF. CDR3 sequence (DNA): TGTGCCAGCAGCTCAAGCGAGAACACTGAAGCTTTCTTT.

The chain uses TRBV27 and TRBJ1-2, with a possible D match to TRBD1 (6 bases). Trimming took 1 base from V and 3 from J, leaving 15 bases between them. There are 16 residues in the CDR3. Germline CDR1 reads MNHEY; CDR2 reads SMNVEV (reference sequence). CDR3 in amino acids: CASSLYPGGGHYGYTF. The CDR3 region has the DNA TGTGCCAGCAGTTTATATCCGGGGGGCGGGCACTATGGCTACACCTTC.

The chain uses TRBV2 and TRBJ2-1; possible D gene TRBD1, 6 bases. Germline V gene sequence: CDR1 SNHLY, CDR2 FYNNEI. The CDR3 extends over 14 amino acids. Trimming removed 6 bases from V and 1 base from J, with 10 bases in between. The DNA of the CDR3 is TGTGCCAGCAGATGGACAGCTTCCTACAATGAGCAGTTCTTC. It yields the protein CASRWTASYNEQFF.

The V and J genes are TRBV21-1 and TRBJ2-2; the table calls TRBD1, which could not be checked here. TRBV21-1 is a documented pseudogene. The CDR3 has 13 amino acids. Written as DNA, the CDR3 is TGTGCCAGCCGATACAGGGAAACCGGGGAGCTGTTTTTT. It yields the protein CASRYRETGELFF.

The rearrangement links TRBV18 to TRBJ2-7; D gene uncertain. V was shortened by 5 bases and J by 2 bases, with 13 bases between the two germline ends. The V gene's germline CDR1 is KGHSH and CDR2 LQKENI. The CDR3 covers 14 residues. CDR3 sequence (DNA): TGTGCCAGCTCAGGGCGATCTTCCGCCTACGAGCAGTACTTC. Translating it yields CASSGRSSAYEQYF.

The chain links TRBV7-2 to TRBJ1-2; 7 bases are shared with TRBD1. The length of the CDR3 is 14 residues. J lost 9 bases, V lost 4 bases, and 11 bases had no gene match. Germline V lookup: CDR1 SGHTA, CDR2 FQGNSA. The DNA of the CDR3 is TGTGCCAGCAGCTACACGACAGGGTACCCGCGCTACACCTTC. Translating gives CASSYTTGYPRYTF.

This chain uses TRBV7-9 with TRBJ1-2, with 8 bases identical to TRBD1. Germline V gives CDR1 SEHNR, CDR2 FQNEAQ (reference sequence). J was trimmed by 0 bases and V by 3 bases; bases with no gene match: 3. The CDR3 contains 15 residues. This CDR3 is CASSFTGGANYGYTF. CDR3 coding DNA: TGTGCCAGCAGCTTTACAGGGGGGGCTAACTATGGCTACACCTTC.

The chain joins TRBV7-2 to TRBJ2-1, with D uncertain. V gave up 1 base and J gave up 0 bases, with 10 bases separating them. The CDR3 has 16 amino acids. In germline, CDR1 is SGHTA, CDR2 FQGNSA. CDR3 sequence: CASSLDGGISYNEQFF. DNA for the CDR3: TGTGCCAGCAGCTTAGATGGCGGAATCTCCTACAATGAGCAGTTCTTC.

The chain carries TRBV19 and TRBJ1-1, with D uncertain. The germline V and J ends were trimmed by 7 bases and 3 bases, with 6 bases remaining between them. Germline loops: CDR1 LNHDA, CDR2 SQIVND (reference sequence). CDR3 length equals 11 residues. The DNA for the CDR3 is TGTGCCAGTACTCGTTACACTGAAGCTTTCTTT. Encoded protein: CASTRYTEAFF.

This clone has a single count. The chain recombines TRBV23-1 with TRBJ1-1; TRBD1 aligns across 10 bases. TRBV23-1 is flagged as an ORF with uncertain function. The CDR3 has 17 residues. V trimming: 4 bases; J trimming: 4 bases; junction bases outside the gene matches: 12. Here the CDR3 DNA reads TGCGCCAGCAGTCTGACAGGGGGCGTTGACGGAAGCACTGAAGCTTTCTTT. This translates into CASSLTGGVDGSTEAFF.

The chain is built from TRBV6-2 or TRBV6-3 and TRBJ2-7, with 15 nucleotides matching TRBD2. This CDR3 is built from 16 residues. From germline, CDR1 is MNHEY and CDR2 SVGEGT. V lost 4 bases and J lost 3; bases outside the gene matches: 4. In nucleotides, the CDR3 is TGTGCCAGCAGTTCCTCGGGACTAGCGGGAGGCTACGAGCAGTACTTC. Amino acids: CASSSSGLAGGYEQYF.

The V gene is TRBV28, the J gene TRBJ1-1; D gene unclear. Between the trimmed V and J ends, which lost 2 bases and 10 bases, there was a span of 14 bases. The CDR3 runs 13 residues. Germline CDR1 and CDR2: MDHEN and SYDVKM. This chain's CDR3 is CASSLRWRERAFF. CDR3 coding DNA: TGTGCCAGCAGTTTACGCTGGAGGGAACGAGCTTTCTTT.

The rearrangement uses TRBV6-6 and TRBJ1-2; no clear D. This CDR3 contains 15 residues. CDR1 is MNHNY and CDR2 is SVGAGI in the germline V gene (reference sequence). Trimming removed 0 bases from V and 0 bases from J, with 8 bases in between. CDR3 sequence: CASSYSSVANYGYTF. Here the CDR3 DNA reads TGTGCCAGCAGTTACTCGAGCGTTGCTAACTATGGCTACACCTTC.

The rearrangement joins TRBV6-6 to TRBJ2-7, with a possible D match to TRBD1 (6 bases). This CDR3 contains 16 residues. V shed 1 base and J shed 2 bases, with 15 bases lying between them. Germline assignment: CDR1 MNHNY and CDR2 SVGAGI (reference sequence). This chain's CDR3 is CASSYLVSGVPYEQYF. The CDR3 nucleotides read TGTGCCAGCAGTTACTTGGTTTCAGGGGTGCCCTACGAGCAGTACTTC.

This chain links TRBV5-6 with TRBJ2-7; D is possibly TRBD2 (6 bases). Trimming cost V 2 bases and J 2 bases, with 14 bases left between them. CDR3 length: 15 amino acids. Germline CDR1 SGHDT, CDR2 YYEEEE. The CDR3 loop reads CASSLNGGMTYEQYF. The DNA for the CDR3 is TGTGCCAGCAGCTTAAATGGGGGGATGACCTACGAGCAGTACTTC. Combining the CDR3 with reference TRBV5-6 and TRBJ2-7 gives the whole variable domain DAGVTQSPTHLIKTRGQQVTLRCSPKSGHDTVSWYQQALGQGPQFIFQYYEEEERQRGNFPDRFSGHQFPNYSSELNVNALLLGDSALYLCASSLNGGMTYEQYFGPGTRLTVT.

For this clone: A read error may produce the germline difference seen at one junction end. The chain joins TRBV7-7 to TRBJ2-1, with 9 bases aligning to TRBD2. The CDR3 sequence is 16 residues long. CDR1 is SSHAT and CDR2 is FNYEAQ in the germline V gene (reference sequence). The chain's CDR3 is CASSRATSGSYNEQFF. In nucleotides, the CDR3 is TGTGCTAGCAGCCGCGCGACTAGCGGCTCCTACAATGAGCAGTTCTTC.

This clone occurred a few times. This chain uses TRBV5-4 with TRBJ1-1; 10 bases are shared with TRBD1. The CDR3 runs 14 residues. Per germline, CDR1 SGHNT and CDR2 YYREEE (reference sequence). V shed 7 bases and J 4 bases; nucleotides not matched to a gene: 7. CDR3 sequence: CASLPGQGFTEAFF. Here the CDR3 DNA reads TGTGCCAGCCTACCGGGACAGGGGTTCACTGAAGCTTTCTTT.

This sequence joins TRBV11-2 and TRBJ1-1; TRBD1 agrees at 8 bases. CDR1 is SGHAT and CDR2 is FQNNGV in the germline V gene. The length of the CDR3 is 14 residues. With V trimmed by 5 bases and J by 2 bases, 4 bases remained unmatched. The CDR3 loop reads CASSGQGPNTEAFF. The CDR3 DNA sequence: TGTGCCAGCAGCGGACAGGGACCTAACACTGAAGCTTTCTTT.

The chain is built from TRBV7-9 and TRBJ2-2; no clear D gene. Trimming shortened V by 4 bases and J by 6 bases, and 9 bases separated the two germline ends. Germline values: CDR1 SEHNR, CDR2 FQNEAQ (reference sequence). This CDR3 spans 13 amino acids. CDR3 DNA sequence: TGTGCCAGCAGCTCTCCAACTTCCGGGGAGCTGTTTTTT. This translates into CASSSPTSGELFF.

The V call is TRBV14, the J call TRBJ2-1; a possible D gene is TRBD1 (5 bases). Per germline, CDR1 SGHDN and CDR2 FVKESK. Trimming cost V 6 bases and J 2 bases, with 8 bases left between them. The CDR3 is made up of 13 amino acids. CDR3 sequence: CASSRGTYNEQFF. CDR3 sequence (DNA): TGTGCCAGCAGTAGGGGAACCTACAATGAGCAGTTCTTC.